The 4 T cell receptor beta chains listed next were all sequenced from one sample in a study of blood T cells in healthy people across ages. The second PCR ran roughly 7 to 11 cycles with a sample-barcoded 5' primer and J-beta primers. Via MiXCR, TCRdb re-called the 5' RACE reads, giving one row per CDR3 protein. Here the sample spans approximately 1.5 million distinct CDR3 sequences, about 45% being singletons. Material: blood. The receptor source for this set is a young woman in good health.

The rearrangement links TRBV3-1 to TRBJ1-1, with D unclear. The length of the CDR3 is 12 residues. The ends were cut back, 4 bases at V and 7 bases at J, with 10 bases in the middle. The germline CDR1 and CDR2 sequences are LGHDT and YNNKEL (reference sequence). The CDR3 loop is CASSRAEIEAFF. CDR3 nucleotide sequence: TGTGCCAGCAGCCGTGCGGAGATTGAAGCTTTCTTT.

The gene calls are TRBV10-3 and TRBJ2-5, with D unclear. The DNA matches TRBJ2-7 better at its end, which makes the J call doubtful. The CDR3 runs 11 residues. The germline CDR1 and CDR2 sequences are ENHRY and SYGVKD. CDR3 sequence (DNA): TGTGCCATCAGAGCAGCCTACGAGCAGTACTTC. It specifies CAIRAAYEQYF.

The gene calls are TRBV20-1 and TRBJ2-7, with 8 nucleotides matching TRBD2. This CDR3 is built from 14 residues. V trimming: 4 bases; J trimming: 7 bases; junction bases outside the gene matches: 12. CDR1 is DFQATT and CDR2 is SNEGSKA in the germline V gene (reference sequence). DNA of the CDR3: TGCAGTGCTACAAGCGGGAGAGGGGATGGTGAGCAGTACTTC. It yields the protein CSATSGRGDGEQYF.

This clonotype has a handful of counts. CDR3 region: CASRPGQYSYEQYF. CDR3 in DNA: TGTGCCAGCAGACCGGGACAATACTCCTACGAGCAGTACTTC. The chain is built from TRBV3-1 and TRBJ2-7, with D possibly being TRBD1 (6 bases). In germline, CDR1 is LGHDT, CDR2 YNNKEL (reference sequence). Trimming removed 6 bases from V and 0 bases from J, with 12 bases in between. There are 14 residues in the CDR3.